This passage covers 22 T cell receptor beta chains from one sample sequenced in a study of T cells in Graves' hyperthyroidism and ophthalmopathy. Template material for amplifying TCR beta CDR3 regions consisted of RNA transcripts. The HTBI primer set served for first-round RT-PCR of the TCR CDR3. TCRdb processed the multiplex PCR reads anew with MiXCR; each CDR3 protein has one entry. Here the sample spans 300,000 or so distinct CDR3 sequences, 17% being singletons. The specimen was blood. The receptors here all came from a woman aged 55-70 years with Graves' ophthalmopathy.

This clonotype was seen ten or more times. The chain combines TRBV7-2 with TRBJ2-7; possible D gene TRBD2, 6 bases. Trimming left V 7 bases short and J 7 bases short, with 20 bases between. The CDR3 extends over 14 amino acids. Germline V gene sequence: CDR1 SGHTA, CDR2 FQGNSA. The CDR3: CASTGGVGAGEQYF. The CDR3 DNA reads TGTGCCAGCACTGGAGGGGTAGGGGCTGGGGAGCAGTACTTC.

Many counts were recorded for this clonotype. A junction boundary mismatches the germline segment, possibly from a read error. The rearrangement joins TRBV12-3 or TRBV12-4 to TRBJ2-2; 11 nucleotides line up with TRBD2. The CDR3 extends over 15 amino acids. The CDR3 reads CASSLAGGNTGELFF. CDR3 DNA sequence: TGTGCCAGCAGTCTAGCGGGAGGGAACACCGGGGAGCTGTTTTTT.

This clonotype was counted many times. V usage is TRBV11-2 and J usage is TRBJ1-6, with D unclear. Trimming took 5 bases from V and 0 from J, leaving 20 bases between them. The CDR3 totals 19 residues. CDR1 is SGHAT, CDR2 FQNNGV, per germline. CDR3 in DNA: TGTGCCAGCAGCCCCGCGACGACGGGTCTGAGCTCCTATAATTCACCCCTCCACTTT. It encodes CASSPATTGLSSYNSPLHF.

Many counts were recorded for this clonotype. The CDR3 DNA is TGTGCCACCAGCAGGACCAGGGCGAACACTGAAGCTTTCTTT. Residues: CATSRTRANTEAFF. This chain joins TRBV15 and TRBJ1-1; perhaps TRBD1 as D (5 bases). From germline, CDR1 is LNHNV and CDR2 YYDKDF (reference sequence). The CDR3 runs to 14 residues. V shed 3 bases and J shed 1 base, with 9 bases lying between them.

This clonotype was seen repeatedly, ten times or more. The chain employs TRBV20-1 and TRBJ1-1; TRBD1 is a possible D gene (5 bases). This CDR3 has 13 residues. The germline V gene encodes CDR1 DFQATT and CDR2 SNEGSKA (reference sequence). The V gene lost 0 bases and the J gene lost 4 bases, with 9 bases spanning the gap. CDR3 DNA sequence: TGCAGTGCTAGAGATCCAAGGGGCACTGAAGCTTTCTTT. It encodes CSARDPRGTEAFF.

The rearrangement uses TRBV5-1 and TRBJ2-7, with TRBD2 matching 10 bases. Germline CDR1 reads SGHRS; CDR2 reads YFSETQ. The J segment lost 4 bases and the V segment lost 0 bases, leaving 4 bases of the junction unmatched. The CDR3 is 15 amino acids. The CDR3 spells CASSLAGTSEYEQYF. The CDR3 region has the DNA TGCGCCAGCAGCTTGGCCGGGACTAGCGAGTACGAGCAGTACTTC.

The rearrangement links TRBV28 to TRBJ2-3, with 12 bases identical to TRBD2. There are 17 residues in the CDR3. The V segment lost 4 bases and the J segment 2 bases; nucleotides outside the gene matches: 7. Germline CDR1 reads MDHEN; CDR2 reads SYDVKM. CDR3 nucleotides: TGTGCCAGCAGTTCCCGACTAGCGGGAGTGTTCACAGATACGCAGTATTTT. It specifies CASSSRLAGVFTDTQYF.

This clonotype was observed at least ten times. V gene TRBV5-1 combines with J gene TRBJ2-7; D gene uncertain. V lost 0 bases and J lost 3, with 4 bases in between. The CDR3 totals 12 residues. CDR1 SGHRS and CDR2 YFSETQ come from the germline V gene. Here the CDR3 DNA reads TGCGCCAGCAGCTTGGGATTCTACGAGCAGTACTTC. Translated, it gives CASSLGFYEQYF.

This clonotype was counted at least ten times. The rearrangement uses TRBV6-1 and TRBJ1-4; D possibly corresponds to TRBD1 (6 bases). Per the germline V gene, CDR1 is MNHNS and CDR2 is SASEGT. The CDR3 loop spans 14 amino acids. Trimming removed 6 bases at V and 0 bases at J, with 8 bases between. The CDR3 loop is CASRDSATNEKLFF. DNA for the CDR3: TGTGCCAGCAGGGACAGTGCAACTAATGAAAAACTGTTTTTT.

The sample holds many counts of this clonotype. The CDR3 spells CASSDDLQGRDTQYF. For the CDR3, the DNA is TGTGCCAGCAGTGACGATCTTCAGGGGCGGGATACGCAGTATTTT. This sequence joins TRBV25-1 and TRBJ2-3; D is perhaps TRBD1 (6 bases). The V end lost 3 bases, the J end lost 6 bases, and 16 bases lay between the germline ends. This CDR3 has 15 amino acids. CDR1 and CDR2 (germline): MGHDK, SYGVNS.

This clonotype was observed at least ten times. This rearrangement joins TRBV20-1 to TRBJ1-1; no clear D gene. V gave up 5 bases and J gave up 4 bases, with 14 bases separating them. The germline CDR1 and CDR2 sequences are DFQATT and SNEGSKA (reference sequence). CDR3 length equals 13 residues. DNA for the CDR3: TGCAGTGCTGCCAACGACTTGTCCACTGAAGCTTTCTTT. As protein: CSAANDLSTEAFF.

The CDR3: CASSPGIGATNEKLFF. As DNA, the CDR3 is TGTGCCAGCTCACCGGGGATCGGGGCAACTAATGAAAAACTGTTTTTT. The chain links TRBV18 to TRBJ1-4; the D is unclear. Germline values: CDR1 KGHSH, CDR2 LQKENI. V gave up 3 bases and J gave up 0 bases, with 11 bases separating them. The CDR3 consists of 16 residues.

This rearrangement joins TRBV2 to TRBJ1-4; the D gene is possibly TRBD1 (5 bases). This CDR3 spans 16 amino acids. The ends were cut back, 2 bases at V and 5 bases at J, with 15 bases in the middle. Germline CDR1 reads SNHLY; CDR2 reads FYNNEI. Written as DNA, the CDR3 is TGTGCCAGCAGTGAACGACTAGCGGGGGGGAATGAAAAACTGTTTTTT. Protein: CASSERLAGGNEKLFF.

This clonotype was seen repeatedly, ten times or more. This chain joins TRBV7-2 and TRBJ2-3; TRBD2 agrees at 9 bases. The CDR3 has 17 residues. Germline V CDR1 and CDR2: SGHTA, FQGNSA. V was pared by 5 bases and J by 0 bases, with 9 bases of the junction left unmatched. In DNA, the CDR3 is TGTGCCAGCAGCCCAAGACTAGCGGTGACTAGCACAGATACGCAGTATTTT. Its protein product is CASSPRLAVTSTDTQYF.

The rearrangement links TRBV3-1 to TRBJ2-7; 9 bases agree with TRBD2. CDR3 length: 15 amino acids. The germline CDR1 and CDR2 sequences are LGHDT and YNNKEL (reference sequence). V was clipped by 2 bases and J by 3 bases; unmatched bases: 5. CDR3 in amino acids: CASSQMGLAHYEQYF. CDR3 in DNA: TGTGCCAGCAGCCAAATGGGACTAGCCCACTACGAGCAGTACTTC.

The rearrangement links TRBV18 to TRBJ1-1; 9 bases fit TRBD1. The V and J ends lost 5 bases and 4 bases, in that order; junction bases with no gene match: 14. The CDR3 length is 17 residues. CDR1 and CDR2 (germline): KGHSH, LQKENI. CDR3 loop: CASSTAGTGRRVTEAFF. CDR3 in DNA: TGTGCCAGCTCAACCGCTGGGACAGGGAGGAGGGTCACTGAAGCTTTCTTT. Combining the CDR3 with reference TRBV18 and TRBJ1-1 gives the whole variable domain NAGVMQNPRHLVRRRGQEARLRCSPMKGHSHVYWYRQLPEEGLKFMVYLQKENIIDESGMPKERFSAEFPKEGPSILRIQQVVRGDSAAYFCASSTAGTGRRVTEAFFGQGTRLTVV.

This clonotype showed up many times. The chain combines TRBV12-3 or TRBV12-4 with TRBJ2-2; D is unclear. Trimming removed 3 bases at V and 1 base at J, with 3 bases between. The CDR3 totals 13 residues. The CDR3 region is CASSFMNTGELFF. In DNA, the CDR3 is TGTGCCAGCAGTTTTATGAACACCGGGGAGCTGTTTTTT.

This clonotype has at least ten counts. The V call is TRBV5-1, the J call TRBJ1-1; TRBD1 matches 9 bases. Trimming cost V 5 bases and J 4 bases; bases outside gene matches: 6. The CDR3 extends over 14 amino acids. Germline loops: CDR1 SGHRS, CDR2 YFSETQ. CDR3 in DNA: TGCGCCAGCAGGGGACAGGGTTCGAGCACTGAAGCTTTCTTT. This codes for CASRGQGSSTEAFF.

This clonotype was recorded at least ten times. The CDR3 is CASGEATEAFF. CDR3 nucleotides: TGCGCCAGCGGAGAGGCCACTGAAGCTTTCTTT. The genes are TRBV5-1 and TRBJ1-1; unclear D gene. Trimming cost V 7 bases and J 4 bases, with 8 bases left between them. Germline lookup yields CDR1 SGHRS and CDR2 YFSETQ. The CDR3 length is 11 residues. Full variable domain (rest looked up from reference TRBV5-1 and TRBJ1-1): KAGVTQTPRYLIKTRGQQVTLSCSPISGHRSVSWYQQTPGQGLQFLFEYFSETQRNKGNFPGRFSGRQFSNSRSEMNVSTLELGDSALYLCASGEATEAFFGQGTRLTVV.

This chain joins TRBV20-1 and TRBJ2-7; 10 positions match TRBD2. This CDR3 region has 13 residues. The germline V gene has CDR1 DFQATT and CDR2 SNEGSKA (reference sequence). With 6 bases clipped from V and 2 bases from J, the junction kept 4 bases outside the gene matches. CDR3 nucleotide sequence: TGCAGTGCCTGGACTAGCGGAGCCTACGAGCAGTACTTC. This translates into CSAWTSGAYEQYF.

On this clonotype itself: Given the absence of the conserved phenylalanine or tryptophan at the CDR3 end, a read error is likely. The chain carries TRBV7-9 and TRBJ1-1; D is possibly TRBD1 (6 bases). This CDR3 is 16 amino acids long. Germline loops: CDR1 SEHNR, CDR2 FQNEAQ (reference sequence). The V end lost 4 bases, the J end lost 0 bases, and 15 bases lay between the germline ends. The CDR3 DNA follows: TGTGCCAGCAGCTCTTCCGGGACACTTCTGAACACTGAAGCTTTCCTT. This codes for CASSSSGTLLNTEAFL.

The gene calls are TRBV3-1 and TRBJ1-5; 11 nucleotides line up with TRBD1. Unmatched junction bases numbered 11, after V lost 6 bases and J lost 7 bases. The CDR3 contains 16 residues. Per the germline V gene, CDR1 is LGHDT and CDR2 is YNNKEL (reference sequence). CDR3 in amino acids: CASRGKWTGGGQPQHF. DNA of the CDR3: TGTGCCAGCAGGGGGAAATGGACAGGGGGCGGGCAGCCCCAGCATTTT.